The subject of this entry is one TCR beta chain. Here immunoSEQ multiplex PCR was the method, and the copy in TCRdb shows in-frame clones only, minus some. This table has about 39,000 clones, approximately 89% appearing once. This sample stems from a study of blood T cell repertoires in COVID-19. Unmatched junction bases numbered 4, after V lost 7 bases and J lost 6 bases. The CDR3 has 14 residues. In germline, CDR1 is SGHNT, CDR2 YENEEA. Sequenced material: peripheral blood. The source is a man aged 50-60 years with active COVID-19. V gene TRBV11-3 combines with J gene TRBJ2-2; 11 bases agree with TRBD1. This CDR3 is CASTMGQGAGELFF. The CDR3 coding sequence is TGTGCCAGCACCATGGGACAGGGGGCCGGGGAGCTGTTTTTT. Using reference TRBV11-3 and TRBJ2-2 for the parts outside the CDR3, the full variable domain is EAGVVQSPRYKIIEKKQPVAFWCNPISGHNTLYWYLQNLGQGPELLIRYENEEAVDDSQLPKDRFSAERLKGVDSTLKIQPAELGDSAVYLCASTMGQGAGELFFGEGSRLTVL.